The 6 T cell receptor beta chains given below trace back to one sample, sequenced in a study of control samples from healthy donors and cancer patients. Only in-frame clones appear in the TCRdb table, and some are missing; sequencing was by immunoSEQ multiplex PCR. The table lists 400,000 to 500,000 clones, 90% of them singletons. The source material was PBMCs. These receptor sequences come from a man aged 40-49 years with head and neck cancer.

The rearrangement joins TRBV10-3 to TRBJ2-1; the match to TRBD2 covers 12 bases. The germline V gene encodes CDR1 ENHRY and CDR2 SYGVKD. The CDR3 is made up of 13 amino acids. Trimming at V came to 9 bases and at J to 4 bases, leaving 1 base not matched to a gene. The CDR3 region is CAITSGGYNEQFF. In nucleotides, the CDR3 is TGTGCCATTACTAGCGGGGGGTACAATGAGCAGTTCTTC.

This clone appeared once. This rearrangement joins TRBV11-3 to TRBJ2-2, with D possibly being TRBD2 (5 bases). The CDR3 has 17 amino acids. The germline V and J ends were trimmed by 4 bases and 5 bases, with 20 bases remaining between them. Germline V lookup: CDR1 SGHNT, CDR2 YENEEA. The CDR3 reads CASSWSRVGEGTGELFF. CDR3 in DNA: TGTGCCAGCAGCTGGAGCCGGGTGGGAGAGGGTACCGGGGAGCTGTTTTTT.

This clone was seen a handful of times. CDR3 nucleotide sequence: TGCGCCAGCGGGGGGCTTAACTACGAGCAGTACTTC. This encodes CASGGLNYEQYF. This chain uses TRBV10-2 with TRBJ2-7, with D tentatively TRBD1 or TRBD2 (6 bases each). V was clipped by 8 bases and J by 3 bases, with 11 bases between them. There are 12 residues in the CDR3. Germline CDR1 is WSHSY and CDR2 is SAAADI.

The rearrangement uses TRBV6-5 and TRBJ2-1; D is undetermined. V lost 6 bases and J lost 4, with 13 bases in between. The CDR3 has 14 residues. The germline CDR1 and CDR2 sequences are MNHEY and SVGAGI. CDR3 protein: CASSPQRGYNEQFF. In nucleotides, the CDR3 is TGTGCCAGCAGCCCCCAGAGAGGTTACAATGAGCAGTTCTTC.

The chain has TRBV10-3 and TRBJ1-5; possibly TRBD1 for D (6 bases). Germline-derived CDR1 and CDR2 are ENHRY and SYGVKD. The CDR3 extends over 13 amino acids. V shed 2 bases and J shed 7 bases, with 9 bases lying between them. In DNA form, the CDR3 reads TGTGCCATCAGTGAGGAGGGGGGCCAGCCCCAGCATTTT. Its translation is CAISEEGGQPQHF.

This sequence joins TRBV23-1 and TRBJ1-2, with D possibly being TRBD1 (5 bases). TRBV23-1 is placed among ORFs of uncertain function. The CDR3 is 14 residues long. V was cut by 8 bases and J by 3 bases, with 16 bases left in between. The CDR3 is CASEPTGRDYGYTF. In nucleotides, the CDR3 is TGCGCCAGCGAACCAACGGGACGGGACTATGGCTACACCTTC.